This TCR beta chain was captured by sequencing in a study of regulatory T cells in long-lasting Graves disease. Assembly of TCR beta libraries relied on iRepertoire HTBI primers together with Arm-PCR of CDR3 regions. One entry per CDR3 protein results from TCRdb running MiXCR on the multiplex PCR reads. The table shows 300,000 to 400,000 distinct CDR3 sequences, with 15% to 18% occurring only once. The CDR3 has 16 residues. V was pared by 3 bases and J by 4 bases, with 9 bases of the junction left unmatched. Germline CDR1 reads SEHNR; CDR2 reads FQNEAQ (reference sequence). Time point here: newly diagnosed GD, antithyroid drugs for less than 3 months. RNA from PBMCs was the source of the TCR library.

The sample was peripheral blood mononuclear cells (PBMCs), taken at new diagnosis, from a patient treated with antithyroid drugs. The clonotype comes from a female donor with Graves disease. The J gene is TRBJ2-1, the V gene TRBV7-9; 7 bases are shared with TRBD2. The CDR3 loop is CASSFSASGTYNEQFF. In nucleotides, the CDR3 is TGTGCCAGCAGCTTTTCTGCTAGCGGCACATACAATGAGCAGTTCTTC.